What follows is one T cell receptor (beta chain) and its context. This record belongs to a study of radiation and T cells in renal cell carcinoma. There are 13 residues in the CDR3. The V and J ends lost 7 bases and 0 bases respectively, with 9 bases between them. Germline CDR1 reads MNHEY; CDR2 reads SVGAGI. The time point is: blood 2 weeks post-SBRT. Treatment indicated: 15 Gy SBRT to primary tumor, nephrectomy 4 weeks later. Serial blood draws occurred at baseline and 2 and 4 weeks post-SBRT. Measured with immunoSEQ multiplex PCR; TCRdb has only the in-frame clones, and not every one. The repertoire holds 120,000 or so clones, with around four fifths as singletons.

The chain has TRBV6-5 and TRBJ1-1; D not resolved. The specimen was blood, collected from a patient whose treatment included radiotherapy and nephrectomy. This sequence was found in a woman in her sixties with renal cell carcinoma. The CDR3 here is CASMRPLNTEAFF. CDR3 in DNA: TGTGCCAGCATGCGGCCGTTGAACACTGAAGCTTTCTTT.